The entry below gives a single TCR beta chain sequence along with its context. This clonotype was seen a single time. Its antigen remains unidentified. At one boundary the junction diverges from the germline segment, which might be a read error. Naive CD8 T cell libraries were made from approximately 22,000 to 940,000 sorted cells using 10%, 30% or 50% of purified RNA. Naive CD8 T cells were FACS-sorted as CD8+CD4-CCR7+CD45RA+ on a BD FACSAria II into RLT Plus buffer. Detection sensitivity was tested by spiking Jurkat RNA equal to ten TCR copies' worth into samples containing 20,000-1,000,000 naive CD8 T cells. Enrichment of CD8 T cells was done with RosetteSep CD8+ T Cell Enrichment Cocktail plus Ficoll-Paque, and ACK red cell lysis came afterward. The library was built by means of PCR. Sequencing instrument: NextSeq 500. Bulk TCR libraries were prepared as previously described, using TCR primers listed in Table S5. The Qiagen AllPrep DNA/RNA kit was used to purify total RNA. Reads from multiple sequencing runs of the same library were pooled before analysis. For the original study's pipeline: Reads were retained only if the reads had an exact TCR constant sequence, and the retained reads were trimmed to 150 nt and grouped according to their 12-nt molecular barcodes. Reads within each barcode group were sub-clustered using a 15% Levenshtein threshold, and quality-weighted consensus sequences were constructed for each RNA molecule. Non-functional sequences were filtered out, along with any lower-count sequence sitting one edit away from another sequence. Based on a fit of two negative binomial distributions, barcode sub-clusters having less than 20% of the maximum read count were discarded. Using fastp trimming at Q25 and MiXCR clonotype assembly, TCRdb reanalyzed the public sequencing data and kept in-frame beta chains. CDR3 protein sequences are deduplicated, and each keeps its most common genes and DNA. Clone size and V and J calls follow TCRdb, not the original study. The sample table lists approximately 680,000 distinct CDR3 sequences, around 25% of them with a count of one. In total, the top ten clones hold 0.75% to 0.8% of the sample.

The sample belongs to a study of molecular identifiers for immune sequencing clone quantification (dated by TCRdb to 2016 to 2019). Background on the whole study: In a replicate experiment, RNA from roughly 21,000 or 96,000 naive CD8 T cells was split into five aliquots, four of which were sequenced. The study was a methods study using CD8 T cells to benchmark molecular-identifier clustering-based TCR repertoire sequencing (MIDCIRS) and TCR RNA copy counting. Overall results and qualifications from the work: Spiked-in Jurkat TCR RNA (about 10 copies' worth), which is not part of the donor repertoire, was contained in the naive libraries. Highly expanded clone sizes could be underestimated because identical TCR molecules may share a barcode. Modeling estimated 3 to 3.5 recovered TCR RNA copies per cell, compared with about 10 by digital PCR, which implies 25% to 30% capture efficiency. Without barcode sub-clustering, chimeric consensus sequences inflated TCR diversity; chimeras reached as high as 47%. Spiked-in Jurkat TCR RNA equal to a single cell's worth was reported to be detectable even within one million naive CD8 T cells. In CMV-specific effector cells, over 98% of molecules were held by clones above 20 RNA copies, whereas under 1% of molecules were held by such clones in naive cells.

The CDR3 spans 15 residues, from the cysteine through the phenylalanine. The kept DNA is CDR3 alone, 45 bases in frame from the first base. The germline V gene encodes CDR1 SNHLY and CDR2 FYNNEI. This sequence uses TRBV2 and TRBJ2-7; perhaps TRBD2 is the D gene, with 7 bases matching. This sequence was found in a human donor in good health. Some libraries in this study had Jurkat cell RNA spiked in. The sequenced material came from naive CD8+ T cells from blood, with Jurkat cell RNA spiked in. This specimen's cell subset or site label, interpreted: FACS-sorted CD8+CD4-CCR7+CD45RA+ naive T cells. The sequence in DNA is TGTGCCAGCGGTGAATCCGCGGGGGCCTACTACGAGCAGTACTTC. Its coded protein is CASGESAGAYYEQYF.